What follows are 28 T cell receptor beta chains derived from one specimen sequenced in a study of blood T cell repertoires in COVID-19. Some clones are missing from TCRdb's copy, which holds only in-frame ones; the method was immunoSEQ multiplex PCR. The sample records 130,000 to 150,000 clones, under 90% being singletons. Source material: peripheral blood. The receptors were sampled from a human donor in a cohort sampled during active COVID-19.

CDR3 in DNA: TGCGCCAGCAGCCACAGGACCCTCAGGGTAACTAATGAAAAACTGTTTTTT. This gives the protein CASSHRTLRVTNEKLFF. The chain carries TRBV4-1 and TRBJ1-4, with D maybe TRBD1 (5 bases). The CDR3 has 17 residues. V was clipped by 3 bases and J by 1 base, with 15 bases between them. Germline V gives CDR1 MGHRA, CDR2 YSYEKL.

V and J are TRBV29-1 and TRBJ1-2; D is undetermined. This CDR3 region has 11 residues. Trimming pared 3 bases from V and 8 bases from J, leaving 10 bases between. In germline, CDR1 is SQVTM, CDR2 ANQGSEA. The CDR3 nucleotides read TGCAGCGTTGAGTTGAGCCTCGGCTACACCTTC. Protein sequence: CSVELSLGYTF.

CDR3 in amino acids: CASSLGQGYNEQFF. DNA of the CDR3: TGTGCCAGCAGCTTAGGACAGGGATACAATGAGCAGTTCTTC. The rearrangement joins TRBV9 to TRBJ2-1, with 8 bases identical to TRBD1. V gave up 4 bases and J gave up 4 bases; unmatched junction bases: 4. CDR3 length: 14 residues. CDR1 SGDLS and CDR2 YYNGEE come from the germline V gene.

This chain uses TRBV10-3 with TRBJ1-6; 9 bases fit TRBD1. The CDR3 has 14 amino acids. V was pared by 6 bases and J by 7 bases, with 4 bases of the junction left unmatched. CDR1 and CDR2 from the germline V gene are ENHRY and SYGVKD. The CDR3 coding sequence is TGTGCCATCAGGGGACAGGGTGGGAATTCACCCCTCCACTTT. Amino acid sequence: CAIRGQGGNSPLHF.

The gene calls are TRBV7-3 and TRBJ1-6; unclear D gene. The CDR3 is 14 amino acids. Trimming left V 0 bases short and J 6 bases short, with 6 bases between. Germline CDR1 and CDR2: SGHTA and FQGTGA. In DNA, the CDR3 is TGTGCCAGCAGCTTAACGTCGGTTAATTCACCCCTCCACTTT. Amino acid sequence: CASSLTSVNSPLHF.

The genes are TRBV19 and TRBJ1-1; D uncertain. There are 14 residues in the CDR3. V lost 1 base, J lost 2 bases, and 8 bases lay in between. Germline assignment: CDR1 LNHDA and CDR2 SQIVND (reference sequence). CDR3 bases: TGTGCCAGTAGTATAGCGCAGATAAACACTGAAGCTTTCTTT. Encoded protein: CASSIAQINTEAFF.

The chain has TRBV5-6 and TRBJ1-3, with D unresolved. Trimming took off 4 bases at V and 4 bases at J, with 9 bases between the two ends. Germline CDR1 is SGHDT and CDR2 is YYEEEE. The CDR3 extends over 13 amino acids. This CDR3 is CASSAGLGNTIYF. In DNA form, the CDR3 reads TGTGCCAGCAGCGCCGGGTTAGGAAACACCATATATTTT.

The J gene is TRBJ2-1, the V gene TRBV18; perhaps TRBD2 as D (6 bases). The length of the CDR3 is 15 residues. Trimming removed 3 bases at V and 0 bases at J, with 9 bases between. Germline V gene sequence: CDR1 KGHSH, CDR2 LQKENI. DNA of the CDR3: TGTGCCAGCTCACCCGACGGGAGCTCCTACAATGAGCAGTTCTTC. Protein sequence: CASSPDGSSYNEQFF.

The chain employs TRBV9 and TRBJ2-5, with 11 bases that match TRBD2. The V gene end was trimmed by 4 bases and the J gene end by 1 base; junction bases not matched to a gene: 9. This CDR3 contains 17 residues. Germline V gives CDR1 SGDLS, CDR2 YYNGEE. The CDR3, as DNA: TGTGCCAGCAGCCTCTCACTAGCGGGGGAGTTCCAAGAGACCCAGTACTTC. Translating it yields CASSLSLAGEFQETQYF.

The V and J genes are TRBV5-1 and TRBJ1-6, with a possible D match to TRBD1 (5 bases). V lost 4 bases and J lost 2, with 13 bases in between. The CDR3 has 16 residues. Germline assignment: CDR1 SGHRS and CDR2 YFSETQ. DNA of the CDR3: TGCGCCAGCAGCGACCGGGACTTACCCTATAATTCACCCCTCCACTTT. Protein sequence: CASSDRDLPYNSPLHF.

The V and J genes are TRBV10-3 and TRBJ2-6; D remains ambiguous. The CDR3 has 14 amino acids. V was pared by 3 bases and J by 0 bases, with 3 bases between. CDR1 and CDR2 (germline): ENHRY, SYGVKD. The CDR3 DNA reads TGTGCCATCAGTGACAGCTCTGGGGCCAACGTCCTGACTTTC. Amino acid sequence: CAISDSSGANVLTF.

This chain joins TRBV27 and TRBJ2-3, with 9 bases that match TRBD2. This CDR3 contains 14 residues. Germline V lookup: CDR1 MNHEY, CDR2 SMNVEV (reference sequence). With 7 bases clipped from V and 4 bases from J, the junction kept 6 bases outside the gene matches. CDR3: CASTPGLASDTQYF. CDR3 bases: TGTGCCAGCACGCCGGGACTAGCATCAGATACGCAGTATTTT.

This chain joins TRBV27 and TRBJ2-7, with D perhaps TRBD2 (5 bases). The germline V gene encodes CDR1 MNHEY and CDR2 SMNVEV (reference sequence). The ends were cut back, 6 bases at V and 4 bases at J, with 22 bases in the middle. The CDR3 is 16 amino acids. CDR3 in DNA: TGTGCCAGCAGCCAGACCGCCGCGGGTCCCAAATACGAGCAGTACTTC. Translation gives CASSQTAAGPKYEQYF.

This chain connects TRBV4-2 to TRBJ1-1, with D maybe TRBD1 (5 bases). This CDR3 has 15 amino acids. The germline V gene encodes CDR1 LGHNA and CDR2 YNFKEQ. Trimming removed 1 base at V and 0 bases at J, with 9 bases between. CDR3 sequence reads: CASSQGDSLNTEAFF. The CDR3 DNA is TGTGCCAGCAGCCAAGGAGACAGCCTGAACACTGAAGCTTTCTTT.

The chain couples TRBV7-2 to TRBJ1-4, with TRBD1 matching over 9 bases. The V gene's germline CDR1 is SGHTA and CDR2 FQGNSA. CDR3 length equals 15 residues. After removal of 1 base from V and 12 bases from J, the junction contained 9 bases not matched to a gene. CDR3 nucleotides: TGTGCCAGCAGCTTAGGGGGACAGGGAAAAGGTCAACTGTTTTTT. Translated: CASSLGGQGKGQLFF.

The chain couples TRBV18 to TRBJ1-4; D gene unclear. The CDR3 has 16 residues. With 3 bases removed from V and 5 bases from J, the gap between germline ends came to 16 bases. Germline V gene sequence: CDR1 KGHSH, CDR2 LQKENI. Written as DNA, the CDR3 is TGTGCCAGCTCACCGCGGAGAGGGAGGGAGAATGAAAAACTGTTTTTT. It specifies CASSPRRGRENEKLFF.

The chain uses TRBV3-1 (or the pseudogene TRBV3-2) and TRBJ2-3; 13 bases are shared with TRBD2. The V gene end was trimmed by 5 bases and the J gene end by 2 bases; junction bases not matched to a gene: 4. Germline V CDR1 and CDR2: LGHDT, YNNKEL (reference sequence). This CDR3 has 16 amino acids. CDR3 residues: CASSETSGGNTDTQYF. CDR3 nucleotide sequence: TGTGCCAGCAGCGAGACTAGCGGGGGGAACACAGATACGCAGTATTTT.

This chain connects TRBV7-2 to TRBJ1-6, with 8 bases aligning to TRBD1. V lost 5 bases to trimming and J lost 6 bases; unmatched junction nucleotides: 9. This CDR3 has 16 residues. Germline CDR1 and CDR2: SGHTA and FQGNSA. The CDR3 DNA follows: TGTGCCAGCAGCAGTCAGGGGGCGCTGGCTAATTCACCCCTCCACTTT. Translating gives CASSSQGALANSPLHF. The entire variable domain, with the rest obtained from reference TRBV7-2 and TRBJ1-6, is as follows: GAGVSQSPSNKVTEKGKDVELRCDPISGHTALYWYRQSLGQGLEFLIYFQGNSAPDKSGLPSDRFSAERTGGSVSTLTIQRTQQEDSAVYLCASSSQGALANSPLHFGNGTRLTVT.

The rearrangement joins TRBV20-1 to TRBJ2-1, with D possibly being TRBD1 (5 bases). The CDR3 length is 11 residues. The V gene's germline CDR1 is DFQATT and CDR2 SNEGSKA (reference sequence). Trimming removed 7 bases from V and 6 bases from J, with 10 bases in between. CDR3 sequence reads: CSEGRLNEQFF. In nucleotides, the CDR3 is TGCAGTGAGGGGCGTCTCAATGAGCAGTTCTTC.

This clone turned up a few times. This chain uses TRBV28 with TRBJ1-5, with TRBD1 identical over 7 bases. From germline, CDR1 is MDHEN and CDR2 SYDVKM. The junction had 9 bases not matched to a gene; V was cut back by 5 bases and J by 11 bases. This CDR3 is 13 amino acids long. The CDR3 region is CASSPRTGLSQHF. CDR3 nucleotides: TGTGCCAGCAGTCCCCGGACAGGCCTGTCCCAGCATTTT.

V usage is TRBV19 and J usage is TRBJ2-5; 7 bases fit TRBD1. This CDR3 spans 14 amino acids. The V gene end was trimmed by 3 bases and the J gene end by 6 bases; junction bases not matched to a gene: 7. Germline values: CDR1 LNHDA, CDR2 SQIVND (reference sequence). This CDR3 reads CASSMMVGQQTQYF. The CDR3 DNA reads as TGTGCCAGTAGTATGATGGTGGGACAGCAGACCCAGTACTTC.

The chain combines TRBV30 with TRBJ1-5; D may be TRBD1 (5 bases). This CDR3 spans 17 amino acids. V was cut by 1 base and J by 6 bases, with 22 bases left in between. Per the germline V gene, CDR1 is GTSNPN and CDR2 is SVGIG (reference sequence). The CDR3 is CAWSATLMGPRSQPQHF. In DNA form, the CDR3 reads TGTGCCTGGAGTGCCACCCTGATGGGGCCGCGAAGTCAGCCCCAGCATTTT.

The CDR3 bases are TGTGCCAGCCACTCGGGTGGGTCCTACGAGCAGTACTTC. Encoded protein: CASHSGGSYEQYF. This rearrangement joins TRBV6-5 to TRBJ2-7, with no clear D. The CDR3 extends over 13 amino acids. Trimming cost V 8 bases and J 1 base, with 12 bases left between them. Germline V gene lookup returns CDR1 MNHEY and CDR2 SVGAGI.

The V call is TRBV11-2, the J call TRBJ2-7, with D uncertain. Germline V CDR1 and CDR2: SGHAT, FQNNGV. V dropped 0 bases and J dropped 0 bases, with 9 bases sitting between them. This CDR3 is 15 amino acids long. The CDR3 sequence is CASSLDRALSYEQYF. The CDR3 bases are TGTGCCAGCAGCTTAGATCGAGCCCTCTCCTACGAGCAGTACTTC.

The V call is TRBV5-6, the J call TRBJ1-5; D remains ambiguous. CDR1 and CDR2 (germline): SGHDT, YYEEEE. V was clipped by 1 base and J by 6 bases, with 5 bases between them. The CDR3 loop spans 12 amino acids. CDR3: CASSLRGQPQHF. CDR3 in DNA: TGTGCCAGCAGCTTGAGAGGTCAGCCCCAGCATTTT.

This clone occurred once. The CDR3 nucleotides read TGTGCCAGTTTCGGACAGACTTCAGCAACTAATGAAAAACTGTTTTTT. As protein: CASFGQTSATNEKLFF. The rearrangement uses TRBV28 and TRBJ1-4; a possible D gene is TRBD1 (6 bases). V lost 9 bases, J lost 0 bases, and 17 bases lay in between. This CDR3 has 16 amino acids. Germline lookup yields CDR1 MDHEN and CDR2 SYDVKM.

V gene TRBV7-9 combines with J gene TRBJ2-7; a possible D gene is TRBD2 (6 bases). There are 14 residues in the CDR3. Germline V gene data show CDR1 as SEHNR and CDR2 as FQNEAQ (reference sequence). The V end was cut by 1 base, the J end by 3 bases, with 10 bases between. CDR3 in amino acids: CASSLGRDHYEQYF. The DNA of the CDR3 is TGTGCCAGCAGCTTAGGGAGGGACCACTACGAGCAGTACTTC.

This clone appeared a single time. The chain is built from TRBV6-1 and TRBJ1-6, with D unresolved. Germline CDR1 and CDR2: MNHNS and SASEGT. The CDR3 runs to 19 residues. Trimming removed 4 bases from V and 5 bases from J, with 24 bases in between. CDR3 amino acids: CASSALAVGAVGNNSPLHF. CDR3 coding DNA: TGTGCCAGCAGTGCCCTGGCAGTTGGCGCGGTCGGGAATAATTCACCCCTCCACTTT.